The next 19 T cell receptor beta chains were all read from a single sample in a study of blood T cell repertoires in COVID-19. The repertoire was sequenced with immunoSEQ multiplex PCR; TCRdb's copy has only in-frame clones and lacks some. The sample has approximately 180,000 clones, approximately 83% seen once; the top ten hold around 9.9%. The source material was peripheral blood. The source is a human donor with active or convalescent COVID-19. The donor label of this sample is uncertain.

The genes are TRBV3-1 (or the pseudogene TRBV3-2) and TRBJ1-2; 8 nucleotides align to TRBD1. Unmatched junction bases numbered 15, after V lost 7 bases and J lost 8 bases. CDR3 length equals 15 residues. Germline V gene data show CDR1 as LGHDT and CDR2 as YNNKEL (reference sequence). The CDR3 sequence: CASTQAPQGAGGYTF. The CDR3 nucleotides are TGTGCCAGCACCCAGGCTCCCCAGGGGGCGGGGGGCTACACCTTC.

This clone was recorded once. J is TRBJ1-1 and V is TRBV29-1, with no clear D. V dropped 4 bases and J dropped 6 bases, with 12 bases sitting between them. Germline V gene lookup returns CDR1 SQVTM and CDR2 ANQGSEA. This CDR3 has 12 amino acids. The CDR3 DNA reads TGCAGCGTTGTGGCGGGGTGGGCTGAAGCTTTCTTT. Protein product: CSVVAGWAEAFF.

V and J are TRBV28 and TRBJ2-3, with 7 bases aligning to TRBD1. Trimming removed 6 bases from V and 10 bases from J; junction bases left unmatched: 7. The CDR3 extends over 12 amino acids. Germline values: CDR1 MDHEN, CDR2 SYDVKM. CDR3 residues: CASSTGEISQYF. The CDR3 DNA is TGTGCCAGCAGCACAGGGGAGATCTCGCAGTATTTT.

V gene TRBV5-6 combines with J gene TRBJ1-1; 10 nucleotides align to TRBD1. The CDR3 runs to 17 residues. The germline V gene has CDR1 SGHDT and CDR2 YYEEEE. V trimming: 2 bases; J trimming: 6 bases; junction bases outside the gene matches: 13. The CDR3 DNA reads TGTGCCAGCAGCTTCCTATTCCTGACAGGGGGCTCGGCTGAAGCTTTCTTT. Translated: CASSFLFLTGGSAEAFF.

The chain recombines TRBV28 with TRBJ2-3; 7 bases agree with TRBD2. Germline loops: CDR1 MDHEN, CDR2 SYDVKM. The CDR3 has 18 amino acids. V was clipped by 4 bases and J by 1 base; unmatched bases: 14. CDR3 protein: CASSWARGSGFGTDTQYF. The CDR3 bases are TGTGCCAGCAGTTGGGCACGCGGGAGTGGTTTTGGCACAGATACGCAGTATTTT.

This clone came up a few times. V usage is TRBV28 and J usage is TRBJ2-2; D might be TRBD1 (6 bases). V lost 2 bases to trimming and J lost 12 bases, with 10 bases between them. Germline-derived CDR1 and CDR2 are MDHEN and SYDVKM. The CDR3 extends over 12 amino acids. The CDR3 DNA follows: TGTGCCAGCAGTTTAAACAGGGAGAAGCTGTTTTTT. It encodes CASSLNREKLFF.

The CDR3: CASSVAGGPKETQYF. CDR3 in DNA: TGTGCCAGCAGCGTAGCGGGAGGGCCTAAAGAGACCCAGTACTTC. The chain links TRBV9 to TRBJ2-5; the match to TRBD2 covers 8 bases. The junction had 4 bases not matched to a gene; V was cut back by 0 bases and J by 3 bases. The CDR3 loop spans 15 amino acids. Germline lookup yields CDR1 SGDLS and CDR2 YYNGEE.

The chain employs TRBV3-1 (or the pseudogene TRBV3-2) and TRBJ2-3; TRBD2 matches at 8 bases. After removal of 4 bases from V and 3 bases from J, the junction contained 6 bases not matched to a gene. The germline V gene has CDR1 LGHDT and CDR2 YNNKEL (reference sequence). The CDR3 is 15 residues long. CDR3 DNA: TGTGCCAGCAGCCCAAGCGGGAGAAGGACAGATACGCAGTATTTT. Translated, it gives CASSPSGRRTDTQYF.

The V call is TRBV5-6, the J call TRBJ2-7, with 10 positions matching TRBD2. CDR1 is SGHDT, CDR2 YYEEEE, per germline. This CDR3 is built from 16 residues. J was trimmed by 3 bases and V by 4 bases; bases with no gene match: 10. The CDR3 nucleotides are TGTGCCAGCAGCACTCGCAGCGGGAGGGTTGTCTACGAGCAGTACTTC. Translated, it gives CASSTRSGRVVYEQYF.

The chain has TRBV7-2 and TRBJ1-2; D might be TRBD1 (5 bases). The CDR3 runs 15 residues. Trimming took 5 bases from V and 8 from J, leaving 21 bases between them. The germline V gene has CDR1 SGHTA and CDR2 FQGNSA. Written as DNA, the CDR3 is TGTGCCAGCAGCCCACCGGGAGGAAGGGGAGGCGGCTACACCTTC. Translating it yields CASSPPGGRGGGYTF.

The V call is TRBV3-1 (or the pseudogene TRBV3-2), the J call TRBJ1-4; possibly TRBD1 for D (6 bases). Germline V lookup: CDR1 LGHDT, CDR2 YNNKEL (reference sequence). CDR3 size: 13 residues. V lost 4 bases, J lost 12 bases, and 15 bases lay in between. The CDR3: CASSLIQGGELFF. DNA of the CDR3: TGTGCCAGCAGCCTGATACAGGGAGGGGAACTGTTTTTT.

The V call is TRBV9, the J call TRBJ2-7; 7 bases align to TRBD2. Looked up from germline, CDR1 is SGDLS and CDR2 is YYNGEE. The length of the CDR3 is 14 residues. Germline trimming cut 4 bases from V and 5 bases from J; bases unmatched to any gene: 9. The DNA for the CDR3 is TGTGCCAGCAGCCCCGGACTAGAAGTCGACGAGCAGTACTTC. This translates into CASSPGLEVDEQYF.

In this sample, this clone turned up once. Additional DNA sequences in this sample encode the identical CDR3. The V and J genes are TRBV7-9 and TRBJ1-2; D remains ambiguous. Trimming pared 3 bases from V and 4 bases from J, leaving 6 bases between. This CDR3 region has 12 residues. Germline assignment: CDR1 SEHNR and CDR2 FQNEAQ (reference sequence). The CDR3 region is CASSLRAYGYTF. As DNA, the CDR3 is TGTGCCAGCAGCTTGCGGGCCTATGGCTACACCTTC.

Worth noting for this clone: Within the sample, other DNA sequences also encode this same CDR3. The rearrangement joins TRBV2 to TRBJ2-3; TRBD2 might be the D (6 bases). The germline V gene encodes CDR1 SNHLY and CDR2 FYNNEI. The CDR3 loop spans 13 amino acids. Trimming pared 6 bases from V and 1 base from J, leaving 8 bases between. CDR3: CASSGGRTDTQYF. The DNA of the CDR3 is TGTGCCAGCAGCGGAGGGCGCACAGATACGCAGTATTTT.

V gene TRBV6-9 combines with J gene TRBJ1-6; possibly TRBD1 for D (5 bases). V shed 7 bases and J shed 10 bases, with 23 bases lying between them. The CDR3 is 16 amino acids. Germline assignment: CDR1 MNHGY and CDR2 SVAAGI. The chain's CDR3 is CASNLPLQARRSPLHF. As DNA, the CDR3 is TGTGCCAGCAACCTACCCCTACAGGCCCGCCGGTCACCCCTCCACTTT.

This chain joins TRBV25-1 and TRBJ2-1; 13 positions agree with TRBD2. Trimming cost V 1 base and J 4 bases; bases outside gene matches: 7. The CDR3 sequence is 18 residues long. CDR1 is MGHDK and CDR2 is SYGVNS in the germline V gene. The CDR3 loop is CASSEWTSGGRKYNEQFF. CDR3 sequence (DNA): TGTGCCAGCAGTGAATGGACTAGCGGGGGACGAAAGTACAATGAGCAGTTCTTC.

The chain carries TRBV7-9 and TRBJ2-1, with 9 bases matching TRBD2. Germline-derived CDR1 and CDR2 are SEHNR and FQNEAQ (reference sequence). The CDR3 consists of 18 residues. Trimming cost V 1 base and J 1 base; bases outside gene matches: 8. CDR3 protein: CASSLEDSGRRSYNEQFF. CDR3 sequence (DNA): TGTGCCAGCAGCTTAGAGGACAGCGGGAGGAGGTCCTACAATGAGCAGTTCTTC.

This clone was seen a handful of times. The rearrangement uses TRBV5-1 and TRBJ2-3; TRBD2 aligns across 10 bases. Losses at the gene ends were 0 bases for V and 5 bases for J; bases not matched to a gene: 12. CDR1 and CDR2 (germline): SGHRS, YFSETQ. The CDR3 sequence is 18 residues long. CDR3 region: CASSLGNSGRAGLDTQYF. The CDR3 DNA is TGCGCCAGCAGCTTGGGGAACAGCGGGAGGGCCGGCTTAGATACGCAGTATTTT.

The chain links TRBV4-2 to TRBJ2-7; D is possibly TRBD1 (6 bases). The CDR3 sequence is 15 residues long. With 1 base removed from V and 1 base from J, the gap between germline ends came to 11 bases. Germline V gives CDR1 LGHNA, CDR2 YNFKEQ. The CDR3, as DNA: TGTGCCAGCAGCCAAGTTTCGGACAGTTCCTACGAGCAGTACTTC. This translates into CASSQVSDSSYEQYF.